This T cell receptor (beta chain) was sequenced for a study of OX40 agonist ivuxolimab in advanced cancers. Produced via immunoSEQ multiplex PCR; TCRdb's table is partial and in-frame only. The sample consists of tens of thousands of clones, around nine tenths of them appearing once. Germline V CDR1 and CDR2: SGHVS, FQNEAQ. V gave up 2 bases and J gave up 9 bases, with 16 bases separating them. This CDR3 has 15 residues. Points on this clone: The antigen remains unidentified.

Whole-study results and caveats: Antigen specificity was not determined for the expanded peripheral T cells.

The chain recombines TRBV7-8 with TRBJ2-2, with D maybe TRBD2 (5 bases). The TCR was taken from an adult with an advanced solid tumor such as melanoma, head and neck, liver or kidney cancer. This sample comprised CD4+ or CD8+ T cells sorted from blood, obtained in a trial of the OX40 agonist ivuxolimab. The chain's CDR3 is CASSLLASSIRELFF. CDR3 nucleotide sequence: TGTGCCAGCAGCTTACTGGCTAGCAGTATCCGGGAGCTGTTTTTT.